The TCR beta chain under discussion was sequenced for a study of early stage breast cancer tumors. Study-level information: Approximately 10-fold was the mean read coverage per sample. Study-wide findings and caveats: Tumor and normal breast were distinguished via blood comparison in about 90% of the 16 patients. Bulk DNA sequencing of unsorted cells missed chain pairing and markers.

CDR3 length: 15 residues. From germline, CDR1 is SNHLY and CDR2 FYNNEI. After removal of 8 bases from V and 7 bases from J, the junction contained 14 bases not matched to a gene. A word on this clone: Its antigen is not known.

The repertoire was sequenced with immunoSEQ multiplex PCR; TCRdb's copy has only in-frame clones and lacks some. Of nearly 25,000 clones listed, over 60% are singletons. Each tumor contributed about 20-50 mg of diced tissue. This sequence originates from a person in their sixties with breast cancer. The chain joins TRBV2 to TRBJ2-5, with 9 nucleotides matching TRBD1. The material sequenced was breast tumor tissue. The CDR3 DNA sequence: TGTGCCAGCGCGCCGAACACAGGGGGCGCCGGGACCCAGTACTTC. Protein product: CASAPNTGGAGTQYF.